This entry lists 5 T cell receptor beta chains sequenced from one sample in a study of PD-L1 blockade in urothelial cancer. The protocol was immunoSEQ multiplex PCR, while the TCRdb copy is restricted to in-frame clones and leaves out a portion. The sample has about 74,000 clones, 85% to 90% seen once; the top ten hold 4.5%. Time point noted: pretreatment peripheral blood. The specimen was PBMCs, collected around atezolizumab (anti-PD-L1) treatment. The receptors shown here come from a man between 65 and 80 years old with urothelial cancer.

The rearrangement joins TRBV4-2 to TRBJ2-1, with D perhaps matching TRBD2 (7 bases). Trimming shortened V by 0 bases and J by 4 bases, and 10 bases separated the two germline ends. The CDR3 extends over 15 amino acids. Per germline, CDR1 LGHNA and CDR2 YNFKEQ. CDR3 region: CASSQDRGGYNEQFF. The CDR3 DNA reads as TGTGCCAGCAGCCAAGATAGGGGGGGGTACAATGAGCAGTTCTTC.

The chain couples TRBV19 to TRBJ1-2; 8 bases agree with TRBD1. The germline CDR1 and CDR2 sequences are LNHDA and SQIVND (reference sequence). CDR3 length: 15 residues. V dropped 4 bases and J dropped 2; count of bases not matched to a gene: 6. The CDR3 DNA follows: TGTGCCAGTAGTAAAGACAGGGGAACCAACTATGGCTACACCTTC. It translates to CASSKDRGTNYGYTF.

The chain uses TRBV6-5 and TRBJ2-7, with 11 bases identical to TRBD2. V was pared by 10 bases and J by 4 bases, with 12 bases of the junction left unmatched. The CDR3 spans 15 residues. CDR1 MNHEY and CDR2 SVGAGI come from the germline V gene. In DNA form, the CDR3 reads TGTGCCACCACCATTACGGGGACTAGCGGATACGAGCAGTACTTC. It encodes CATTITGTSGYEQYF.

With respect to this clone: Distinct nucleotide sequences in the sample also encode this CDR3. This chain links TRBV7-3 with TRBJ2-3; 10 bases align to TRBD2. V was clipped by 2 bases and J by 4 bases; unmatched bases: 0. Germline CDR1 SGHTA, CDR2 FQGTGA. This CDR3 region has 14 residues. DNA of the CDR3: TGTGCCAGCAGCTTAGGGACTAGCGCAGATACGCAGTATTTT. Residues: CASSLGTSADTQYF.

V usage is TRBV4-1 and J usage is TRBJ2-7; TRBD2 matches 12 bases. CDR3 length: 17 residues. CDR1 MGHRA and CDR2 YSYEKL come from the germline V gene. Unmatched junction bases numbered 9, after V lost 2 bases and J lost 4 bases. CDR3 sequence reads: CASSQMPGLAGRYEQYF. The CDR3 DNA follows: TGCGCCAGCAGCCAAATGCCCGGACTAGCGGGAAGGTACGAGCAGTACTTC.